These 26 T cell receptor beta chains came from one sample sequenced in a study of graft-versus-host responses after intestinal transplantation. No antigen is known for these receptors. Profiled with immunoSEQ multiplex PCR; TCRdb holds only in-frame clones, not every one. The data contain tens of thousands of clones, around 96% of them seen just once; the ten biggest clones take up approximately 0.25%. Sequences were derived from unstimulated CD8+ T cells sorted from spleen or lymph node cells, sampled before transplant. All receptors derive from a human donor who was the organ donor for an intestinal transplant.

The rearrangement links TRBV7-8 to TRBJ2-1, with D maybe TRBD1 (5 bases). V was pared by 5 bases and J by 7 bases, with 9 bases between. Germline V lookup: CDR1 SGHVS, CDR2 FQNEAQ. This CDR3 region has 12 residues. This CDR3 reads CASSLDRNEQFF. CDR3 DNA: TGTGCCAGCAGCCTAGACAGAAATGAGCAGTTCTTC.

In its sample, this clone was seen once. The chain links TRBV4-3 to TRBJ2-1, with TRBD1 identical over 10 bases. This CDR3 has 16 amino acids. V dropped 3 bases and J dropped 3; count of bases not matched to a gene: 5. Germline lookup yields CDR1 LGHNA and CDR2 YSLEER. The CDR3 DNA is TGCGCCAGCAGCCACGATCGGGACAGGGGCTACAATGAGCAGTTCTTC. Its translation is CASSHDRDRGYNEQFF.

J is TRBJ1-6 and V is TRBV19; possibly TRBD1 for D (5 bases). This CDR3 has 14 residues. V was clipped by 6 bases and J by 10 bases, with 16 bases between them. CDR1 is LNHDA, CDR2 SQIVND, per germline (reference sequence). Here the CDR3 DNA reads TGTGCCAGTAGAGATCCGGGGGGGACGTCACCCCTCCACTTT. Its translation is CASRDPGGTSPLHF.

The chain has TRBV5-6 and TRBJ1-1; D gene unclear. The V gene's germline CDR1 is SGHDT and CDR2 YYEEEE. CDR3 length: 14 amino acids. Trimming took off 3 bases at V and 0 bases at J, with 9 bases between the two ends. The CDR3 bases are TGTGCCAGCAGCTGGATCAACCTGAACACTGAAGCTTTCTTT. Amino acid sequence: CASSWINLNTEAFF.

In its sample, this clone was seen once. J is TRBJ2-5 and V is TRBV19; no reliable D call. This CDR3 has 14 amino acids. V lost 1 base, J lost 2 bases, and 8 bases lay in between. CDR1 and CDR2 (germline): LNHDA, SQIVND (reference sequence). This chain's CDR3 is CASSIGPGQETQYF. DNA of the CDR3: TGTGCCAGTAGTATAGGGCCAGGTCAAGAGACCCAGTACTTC.

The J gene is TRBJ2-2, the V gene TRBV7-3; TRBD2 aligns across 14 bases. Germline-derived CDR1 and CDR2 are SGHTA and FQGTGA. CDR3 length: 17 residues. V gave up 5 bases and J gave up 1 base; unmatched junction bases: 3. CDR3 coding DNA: TGTGCCAGCAGCACGGGACTAGCGGGGGAGAACACCGGGGAGCTGTTTTTT. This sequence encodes CASSTGLAGENTGELFF.

The CDR3 loop reads CASSAASYESGGSYEQYF. The CDR3 bases are TGTGCCAGCAGTGCGGCGAGCTATGAGAGCGGGGGTAGCTACGAGCAGTACTTC. The gene calls are TRBV2 and TRBJ2-7; 8 bases are shared with TRBD2. The V segment lost 4 bases and the J segment 3 bases; nucleotides outside the gene matches: 17. There are 18 residues in the CDR3. The germline V gene encodes CDR1 SNHLY and CDR2 FYNNEI.

In nucleotides, the CDR3 is TGTGCCAGCAGCCCGGAGCCGTACACCGGGGAGCTGTTTTTT. Its translation: CASSPEPYTGELFF. J is TRBJ2-2 and V is TRBV6-5; D unclear. The CDR3 runs to 14 residues. Germline V gives CDR1 MNHEY, CDR2 SVGAGI. V was trimmed by 6 bases and J by 3 bases, leaving 11 bases between them.

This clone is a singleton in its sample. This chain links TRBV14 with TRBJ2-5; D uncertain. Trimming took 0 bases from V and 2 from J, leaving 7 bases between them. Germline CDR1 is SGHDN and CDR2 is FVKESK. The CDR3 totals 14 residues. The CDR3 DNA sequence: TGTGCCAGCAGCCAAGATTGGCTTCAAGAGACCCAGTACTTC. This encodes CASSQDWLQETQYF. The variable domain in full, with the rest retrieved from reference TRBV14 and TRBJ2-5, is EAGVTQFPSHSVIEKGQTVTLRCDPISGHDNLYWYRRVMGKEIKFLLHFVKESKQDESGMPNNRFLAERTGGTYSTLKVQPAELEDSGVYFCASSQDWLQETQYFGPGTRLLVL.

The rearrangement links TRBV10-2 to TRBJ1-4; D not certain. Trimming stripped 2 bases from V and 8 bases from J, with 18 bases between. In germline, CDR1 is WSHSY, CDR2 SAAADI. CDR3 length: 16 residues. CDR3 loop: CASSEPHQEGWEKLFF. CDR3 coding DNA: TGCGCCAGCAGTGAGCCGCACCAGGAGGGTTGGGAAAAACTGTTTTTT.

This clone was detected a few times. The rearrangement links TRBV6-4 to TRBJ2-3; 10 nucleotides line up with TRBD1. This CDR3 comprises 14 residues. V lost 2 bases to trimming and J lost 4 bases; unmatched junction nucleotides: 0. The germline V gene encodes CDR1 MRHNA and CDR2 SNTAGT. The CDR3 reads CASSDGQGADTQYF. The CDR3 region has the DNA TGTGCCAGCAGTGACGGACAGGGGGCAGATACGCAGTATTTT.

As DNA, the CDR3 is TGCGCCAGCAGCTTAACAGGGGCTTCTGGAAACACCATATATTTT. Its translation is CASSLTGASGNTIYF. The rearrangement links TRBV4-1 to TRBJ1-3; 7 bases are a match to TRBD1. V gave up 5 bases and J gave up 1 base; unmatched junction bases: 5. CDR1 is MGHRA, CDR2 YSYEKL, per germline. This CDR3 spans 15 amino acids.

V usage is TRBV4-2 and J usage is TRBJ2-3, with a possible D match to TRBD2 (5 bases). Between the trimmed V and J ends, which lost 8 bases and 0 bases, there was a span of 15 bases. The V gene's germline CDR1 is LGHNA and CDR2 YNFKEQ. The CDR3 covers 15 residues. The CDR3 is CASLERAESTDTQYF. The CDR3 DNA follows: TGTGCCAGCCTGGAAAGAGCGGAGAGCACAGATACGCAGTATTTT.

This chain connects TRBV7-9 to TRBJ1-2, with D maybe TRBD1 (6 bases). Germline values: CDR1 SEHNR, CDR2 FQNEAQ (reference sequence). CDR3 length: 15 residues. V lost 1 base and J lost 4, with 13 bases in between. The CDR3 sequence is CASSLVPGAAYGYTF. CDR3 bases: TGTGCCAGCAGCTTAGTTCCAGGGGCGGCCTATGGCTACACCTTC.

In DNA form, the CDR3 reads TGCGCCAGCAGCCAAGGCCTACGGGGGGGCCATGAGCAGTTCTTC. Protein sequence: CASSQGLRGGHEQFF. The V and J genes are TRBV4-3 and TRBJ2-1; 8 bases map to TRBD2. V was pared by 1 base and J by 8 bases, with 7 bases of the junction left unmatched. Germline V lookup: CDR1 LGHNA, CDR2 YSLEER. This CDR3 region has 15 residues.

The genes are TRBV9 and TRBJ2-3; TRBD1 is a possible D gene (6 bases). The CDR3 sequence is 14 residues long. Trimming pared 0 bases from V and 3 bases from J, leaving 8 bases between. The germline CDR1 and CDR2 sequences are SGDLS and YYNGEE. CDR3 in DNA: TGTGCCAGCAGCGTAGAACAGGGAACAGATACGCAGTATTTT. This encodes CASSVEQGTDTQYF.

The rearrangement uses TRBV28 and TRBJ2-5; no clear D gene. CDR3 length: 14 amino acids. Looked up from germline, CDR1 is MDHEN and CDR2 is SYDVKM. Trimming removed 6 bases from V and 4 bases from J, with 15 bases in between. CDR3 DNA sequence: TGTGCCAGCAGAAAAGGGCCCTATGGAGAGACCCAGTACTTC. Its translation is CASRKGPYGETQYF.

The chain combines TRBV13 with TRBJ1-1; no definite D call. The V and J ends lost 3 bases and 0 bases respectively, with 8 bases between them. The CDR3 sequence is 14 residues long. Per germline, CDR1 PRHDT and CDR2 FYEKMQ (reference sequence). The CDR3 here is CASSFRNMNTEAFF. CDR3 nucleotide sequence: TGTGCCAGCAGCTTCAGGAACATGAACACTGAAGCTTTCTTT.

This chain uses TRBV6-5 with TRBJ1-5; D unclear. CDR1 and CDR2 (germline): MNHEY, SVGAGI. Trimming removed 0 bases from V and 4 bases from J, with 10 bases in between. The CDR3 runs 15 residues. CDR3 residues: CASSYSGQKNQPQHF. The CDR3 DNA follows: TGTGCCAGCAGTTACTCTGGTCAGAAAAATCAGCCCCAGCATTTT.

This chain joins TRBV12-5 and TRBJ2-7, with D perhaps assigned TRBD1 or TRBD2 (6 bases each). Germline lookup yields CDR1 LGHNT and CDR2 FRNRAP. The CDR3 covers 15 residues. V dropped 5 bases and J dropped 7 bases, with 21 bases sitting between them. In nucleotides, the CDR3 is TGTGCTAGTGGTACAACAGGGTCGGGGGTCGGGGAGCAGTACTTC. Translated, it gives CASGTTGSGVGEQYF.

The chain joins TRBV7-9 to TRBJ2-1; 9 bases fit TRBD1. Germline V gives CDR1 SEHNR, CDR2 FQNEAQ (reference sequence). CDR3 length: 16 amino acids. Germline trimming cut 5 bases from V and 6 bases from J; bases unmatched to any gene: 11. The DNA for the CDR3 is TGTGCCAGCAGCCACCGACCGGGACAGGGATTCAATGAGCAGTTCTTC. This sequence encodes CASSHRPGQGFNEQFF.

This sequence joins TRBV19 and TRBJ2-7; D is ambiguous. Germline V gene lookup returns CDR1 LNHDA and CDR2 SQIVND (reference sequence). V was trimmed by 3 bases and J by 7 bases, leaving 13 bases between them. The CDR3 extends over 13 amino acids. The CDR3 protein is CASSIMRSEEQYF. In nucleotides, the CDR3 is TGTGCCAGTAGTATCATGAGATCGGAGGAGCAGTACTTC. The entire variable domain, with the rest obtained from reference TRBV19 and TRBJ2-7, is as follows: DGGITQSPKYLFRKEGQNVTLSCEQNLNHDAMYWYRQDPGQGLRLIYYSQIVNDFQKGDIAEGYSVSREKKESFPLTVTSAQKNPTAFYLCASSIMRSEEQYFGPGTRLTVT.

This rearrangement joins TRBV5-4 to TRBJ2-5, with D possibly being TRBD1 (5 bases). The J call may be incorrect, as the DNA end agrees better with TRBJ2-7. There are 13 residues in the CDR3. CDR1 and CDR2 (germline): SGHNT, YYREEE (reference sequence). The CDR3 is CASSFGGQGEQYF. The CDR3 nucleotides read TGTGCCAGCAGCTTCGGTGGCCAGGGCGAGCAGTACTTC.

DNA for the CDR3: TGCGCCAGCAGCCCCAGGGGAGGAGGGAGCCGAGGGACTGAAGCTTTCTTT. This gives the protein CASSPRGGGSRGTEAFF. This chain joins TRBV4-1 and TRBJ1-1, with D possibly being TRBD1 (6 bases). This CDR3 comprises 17 residues. Looked up from germline, CDR1 is MGHRA and CDR2 is YSYEKL. V dropped 4 bases and J dropped 5 bases, with 23 bases sitting between them.

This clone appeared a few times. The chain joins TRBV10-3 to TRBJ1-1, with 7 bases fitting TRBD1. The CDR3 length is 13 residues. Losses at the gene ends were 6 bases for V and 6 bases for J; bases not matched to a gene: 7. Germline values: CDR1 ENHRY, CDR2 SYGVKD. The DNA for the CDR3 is TGTGCCATCAGCCCTACAGGGGTTGCTGAAGCTTTCTTT. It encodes CAISPTGVAEAFF.

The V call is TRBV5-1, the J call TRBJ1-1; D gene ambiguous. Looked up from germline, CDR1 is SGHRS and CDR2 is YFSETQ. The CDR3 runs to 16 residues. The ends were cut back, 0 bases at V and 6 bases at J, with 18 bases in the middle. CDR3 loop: CASSLVELALSAEAFF. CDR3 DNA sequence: TGCGCCAGCAGCTTGGTTGAATTGGCGCTGTCTGCTGAAGCTTTCTTT.